A single TCR beta chain is shown here with its context. Its specificity is not known. The entry originates in a study of OX40 agonist ivuxolimab in advanced cancers. For the study at large: Partial response was recorded in three patients: one hepatocellular carcinoma and two cutaneous melanoma cases. Overall study findings and caveats: No determination was made of the antigen specificity of the expanded peripheral T cells.

Per germline, CDR1 SQVTM and CDR2 ANQGSEA. Trimming took 3 bases from V and 3 from J, leaving 6 bases between them. The CDR3 is 13 residues long. Using immunoSEQ multiplex PCR, the repertoire was profiled, and TCRdb retains in-frame clones only, with some absent. The sample lists 72,000 or so clones; roughly 84% were seen once. The chain combines TRBV29-1 with TRBJ2-6; no clear D gene. The sequencing used CD4+ or CD8+ T cells sorted from blood, collected in a trial of the OX40 agonist ivuxolimab. This TCR was sampled from an adult with an advanced solid tumor such as melanoma, head and neck, liver or kidney cancer. The chain's CDR3 is CSVEGGGANVLTF. The CDR3 DNA follows: TGCAGCGTTGAGGGTGGTGGGGCCAACGTCCTGACTTTC.